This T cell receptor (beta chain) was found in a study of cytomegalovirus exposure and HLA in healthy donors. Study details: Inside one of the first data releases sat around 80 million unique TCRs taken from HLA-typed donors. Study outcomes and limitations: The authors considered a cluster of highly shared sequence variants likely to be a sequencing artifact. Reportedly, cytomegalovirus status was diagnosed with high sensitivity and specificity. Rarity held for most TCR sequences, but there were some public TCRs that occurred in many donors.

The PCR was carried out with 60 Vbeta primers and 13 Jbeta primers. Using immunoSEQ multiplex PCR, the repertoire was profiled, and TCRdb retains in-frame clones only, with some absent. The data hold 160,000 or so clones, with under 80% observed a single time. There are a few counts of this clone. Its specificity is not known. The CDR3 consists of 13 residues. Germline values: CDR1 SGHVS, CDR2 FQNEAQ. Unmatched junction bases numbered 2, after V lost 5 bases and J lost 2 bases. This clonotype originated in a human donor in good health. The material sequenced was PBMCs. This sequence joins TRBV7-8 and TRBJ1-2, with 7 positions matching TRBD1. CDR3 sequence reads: CASSPGQNYGYTF. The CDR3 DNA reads TGTGCCAGCAGCCCGGGACAGAACTATGGCTACACCTTC.